This T cell receptor beta chain derives from a study of blood T cell repertoires in COVID-19. For the study at large: The analysed material was cDNA or gDNA that came from T cells, B-cell-depleted T cells, or PBMCs.

Germline CDR1 is PRHDT and CDR2 is FYEKMQ (reference sequence). The V and J ends lost 0 bases and 3 bases respectively, with 11 bases between them. The CDR3 spans 15 residues. Produced via immunoSEQ multiplex PCR; TCRdb's table is partial and in-frame only. The sample has around 300,000 clones, roughly 85% seen once; the top ten hold 10% to 15%. The receptor's source is a human donor in a cohort sampled during active COVID-19. The V and J genes are TRBV13 and TRBJ1-1, with unresolved D. The specimen was peripheral blood. The CDR3 DNA reads TGTGCCAGCAGCTTAGGGGGCAGAGCCTACACTGAAGCTTTCTTT. Encoded protein: CASSLGGRAYTEAFF.